Listed below are T cell receptor beta chains from one sample, sequenced in a study of CD8 T cells in ankylosing spondylitis. TCRdb ran MiXCR on the 5' RACE reads and lists one entry per CDR3 protein. Of about 540,000 distinct CDR3 sequences in the sample, 10% to 15% are singletons; the top ten hold around 6.8%. Sequences were obtained from blood, either unsorted or a sorted T cell fraction (not recorded which). The receptors originated from a male donor with ankylosing spondylitis. The CDR3 runs from the conserved cysteine through the conserved F or W. D genes are given only for firm matches. Size values are once, few and many counts, or a class for expanded clones, and some rows have none.

abundance	j_gene	d_gene	v_gene	CDR3nt	CDR3aa
many	TRBJ1-2	-	TRBV7-2	TGTGCCAGCAGCTTATGGGGTTCAGGCTATGGCTACACCTTC	CASSLWGSGYGYTF
-	TRBJ2-1	-	TRBV24-1	TGTGCCACCAGTGATTTGTTCGGGGATCGGTTCTTC	CATSDLFGDRFF
-	TRBJ2-1	TRBD2	TRBV20-1	TGCAGTGCCGATGGGAGCGGGAGGAATGAGCAGTTCTTC	CSADGSGRNEQFF
-	TRBJ1-2	-	TRBV24-1	TGTGCCACCAGTGATTCTGCGAAGCCTGGCTACACCTTC	CATSDSAKPGYTF
many	TRBJ2-1	TRBD1	TRBV20-1	TGCAGTGCAAGAAATAGGGCCAGGGGGTACAATGAGCAGTTCTTC	CSARNRARGYNEQFF
-	TRBJ1-1	-	TRBV7-2	TGTGCCAGCAGCTCTCGCGGGGCGGACACTGAAGCTTTCTTT	CASSSRGADTEAFF
few	TRBJ1-5	-	TRBV10-3	TGTGCCATCACCACTCCGGGTCAGCCCCAGCATTTT	CAITTPGQPQHF
-	TRBJ2-4	-	TRBV7-2	TGTGCCAGCAGCTTAGCTAGGGGCGGGGCCTTAGCCAAAAACATTCAGTACTTC	CASSLARGGALAKNIQYF
-	TRBJ1-2	-	TRBV5-1	TGCGCCAGCAGCTCCACGGGAGGGGACTATGGCTACACCTTC	CASSSTGGDYGYTF
-	TRBJ1-1	-	TRBV20-1	TGCAGTGCTGCCCAGGCAAACACTGAAGCTTTCTTT	CSAAQANTEAFF
many	TRBJ2-3	-	TRBV7-2	TGTGCCAGCAGCTTAGTAGGGGCTTCTAGCACAGATACGCAGTATTTT	CASSLVGASSTDTQYF
-	TRBJ1-1	-	TRBV7-9	TGTGCCAGCTCCGACTCAAGGAACACTGAAGCTTTCTTT	CASSDSRNTEAFF
-	TRBJ1-6	-	TRBV27	TGTGCCAGCAGTTTACGTGGGGGGCCGTCCTATAATTCACCCCTCCACTTT	CASSLRGGPSYNSPLHF
-	TRBJ2-5	-	TRBV12-3/TRBV12-4	TGTGCCAGCAGTCCCCGAGTTCTCGCGGTGATGGAGACCCAGTACTTC	CASSPRVLAVMETQYF
few	TRBJ2-4	-	TRBV5-6	TGTGCCAGCAGCACCGCCCTGGGAGACATTCAGTACTTC	CASSTALGDIQYF
many	TRBJ2-3	TRBD1	TRBV24-1	TGTGCCACCAGTGATCCTAGACAGGGGAGCACAGATACGCAGTATTTT	CATSDPRQGSTDTQYF
few	TRBJ2-1	-	TRBV5-4	TGTGCCAGCAGCCCAACAGGAGACAGCCTTTACAATGAGCAGTTCTTC	CASSPTGDSLYNEQFF
few	TRBJ1-4	TRBD1	TRBV20-1	TGCAGTGCTAGTGGGCAGGGGGCGGTAAGGGGTGAAAAACTGTTTTTT	CSASGQGAVRGEKLFF
-	TRBJ2-1	-	TRBV20-1	TGCAGTGCTCAGACAGCCAGCTCCCACAATGAGCAGTTCTTC	CSAQTASSHNEQFF
-	TRBJ2-7	-	TRBV27	TGTGCCAGCGGGCTTAGCCTGTCCTACGAGCAGTACTTC	CASGLSLSYEQYF
-	TRBJ1-1	-	TRBV18	TGTGCCAGCTCGTCGGAGGGGCTCACTGAAGCTTTCTTT	CASSSEGLTEAFF
-	TRBJ2-3	TRBD2	TRBV20-1	TGCAGTTACAAAACTAGCGGACTACTCACAGATACGCAGTATTTT	CSYKTSGLLTDTQYF
-	TRBJ2-3	TRBD2	TRBV3-1	TGTGCCAGCAGCCTCACCGGGACTAGAACAGATACGCAGTATTTT	CASSLTGTRTDTQYF
-	TRBJ2-2	-	TRBV11-2	TGTGCCAGCAGCTTGCACCCCGGGGCAGGGACCGGGGAGCTGTTTTTT	CASSLHPGAGTGELFF
-	TRBJ1-3	-	TRBV5-1	TGCGCCAGCCAGGAACGTAACTCTGGAAACACCATATATTTT	CASQERNSGNTIYF
-	TRBJ2-3	-	TRBV20-1	TGCAGTGCGAGGGCCAGGACTAGCACAGATACGCAGTATTTT	CSARARTSTDTQYF
few	TRBJ2-2	-	TRBV6-1	TGTGCCAGCAGTCGCCCGGGACTGACGAACACCGGGGAGCTGTTTTTT	CASSRPGLTNTGELFF
few	TRBJ2-5	-	TRBV6-1	TGTGCCAGCAGCCCGGGAGCCTACCAAGAGACCCAGTACTTC	CASSPGAYQETQYF
few	TRBJ2-3	-	TRBV5-1	TGCGCCAGCAGCTTTGGGGGAGTAAGCACAGATACGCAGTATTTT	CASSFGGVSTDTQYF
many	TRBJ2-1	TRBD1	TRBV11-2	TGTGCCAGCAGCTTAACACAGGGGGGCATGATCGATGAGCAGTTCTTC	CASSLTQGGMIDEQFF